These 28 T cell receptor beta chains were sequenced from one sample in a study of early T cells in non-severe SARS-CoV-2 infection. TCRdb ran MiXCR on the 5' RACE reads and lists one entry per CDR3 protein. Altogether under 70,000 distinct CDR3 sequences are present, about 15% being singletons, with the ten largest covering about a tenth. The material was whole blood, obtained at baseline. The receptors were gathered from an adult who was a healthcare worker with PCR-confirmed SARS-CoV-2 infection or an uninfected control (not recorded which).

In this sample, this clonotype turned up a few times. The chain is built from TRBV28 and TRBJ1-4; TRBD1 is a possible D gene (5 bases). CDR1 and CDR2 (germline): MDHEN, SYDVKM. Trimming cost V 11 bases and J 5 bases, with 18 bases left between them. The CDR3 is 14 residues long. The CDR3 spells CACSLVGPNEKLFF. The CDR3 region has the DNA TGTGCCTGCTCTCTAGTGGGACCAAATGAAAAACTGTTTTTT.

This CDR3 is CASSFPSGRGGNEQFF. The CDR3, as DNA: TGTGCCAGCAGCTTCCCTAGCGGGAGGGGAGGCAATGAGCAGTTCTTC. The chain is built from TRBV7-9 and TRBJ2-1, with 12 bases fitting TRBD2. The CDR3 totals 16 residues. V dropped 3 bases and J dropped 6; count of bases not matched to a gene: 6. Looked up from germline, CDR1 is SEHNR and CDR2 is FQNEAQ (reference sequence).

The rearrangement uses TRBV11-2 and TRBJ2-7; the match to TRBD1 covers 7 bases. CDR1 and CDR2 from the germline V gene are SGHAT and FQNNGV. J lost 0 bases, V lost 6 bases, and 17 bases had no gene match. The CDR3 sequence is 18 residues long. The CDR3: CASSSRPRRQGSSYEQYF. CDR3 DNA sequence: TGTGCCAGCAGTTCCCGGCCCCGACGACAGGGCAGCTCCTACGAGCAGTACTTC.

This clonotype occurred a few times. The chain combines TRBV11-2 with TRBJ2-7; 8 positions match TRBD2. The length of the CDR3 is 17 residues. CDR1 SGHAT and CDR2 FQNNGV come from the germline V gene. V was clipped by 3 bases and J by 1 base; unmatched bases: 11. This chain's CDR3 is CASSFTSLAEKSYEQYF. The CDR3 DNA is TGTGCCAGCAGCTTTACTTCACTAGCGGAGAAATCCTACGAGCAGTACTTC.

This clonotype was seen repeatedly, ten times or more. V usage is TRBV5-5 and J usage is TRBJ2-2, with D possibly being TRBD1 (5 bases). The V end was cut by 0 bases, the J end by 4 bases, with 10 bases between. Germline CDR1 SGHKS, CDR2 YYEKEE (reference sequence). There are 15 residues in the CDR3. The CDR3 sequence: CASSLGQGGTGELFF. For the CDR3, the DNA is TGTGCCAGCAGCTTGGGCCAGGGTGGCACCGGGGAGCTGTTTTTT.

The rearrangement uses TRBV5-1 and TRBJ1-2, with a tentative D call TRBD1 (5 bases). This CDR3 contains 19 residues. Trimming took 3 bases from V and 2 from J, leaving 26 bases between them. CDR1 SGHRS and CDR2 YFSETQ come from the germline V gene. The CDR3 DNA follows: TGCGCCAGCAGCTCCATACAAGGGGAAGGGGACGGATGGAACTATGGCTACACCTTC. Its protein product is CASSSIQGEGDGWNYGYTF.

The rearrangement links TRBV18 to TRBJ1-1; possibly TRBD1 for D (5 bases). V was shortened by 3 bases and J by 3 bases, with 11 bases between the two germline ends. This CDR3 is built from 14 residues. Germline assignment: CDR1 KGHSH and CDR2 LQKENI. The CDR3 sequence is CASSPSAGDTEAFF. Here the CDR3 DNA reads TGTGCCAGCTCACCCTCAGCGGGGGACACTGAAGCTTTCTTT.

This clonotype has a handful of counts. The rearrangement joins TRBV12-3 or TRBV12-4 to TRBJ1-5; TRBD1 might be the D (6 bases). Trimming took 3 bases from V and 7 from J, leaving 10 bases between them. The CDR3 runs to 13 residues. CDR3 protein: CASSFGGAQPQHF. The CDR3 nucleotides are TGTGCCAGCAGTTTCGGGGGGGCCCAGCCCCAGCATTTT.

The rearrangement links TRBV7-6 to TRBJ2-5; unclear D gene. CDR3 length equals 11 residues. V lost 5 bases and J 4 bases, leaving 5 bases between the germline ends. The germline V gene encodes CDR1 SGHVS and CDR2 FNYEAQ. CDR3 nucleotides: TGTGCCAGCAGCATAGGAGAGACCCAGTACTTC. It is translated as CASSIGETQYF.

This clonotype was recorded a few times. The chain joins TRBV14 to TRBJ2-7, with TRBD2 as a possible D gene (6 bases). Germline V gene sequence: CDR1 SGHDN, CDR2 FVKESK. The CDR3 sequence is 15 residues long. V gave up 4 bases and J gave up 3 bases, with 16 bases separating them. DNA for the CDR3: TGTGCCAGCAGCCCCTATCCGGGACTGAACTACGAGCAGTACTTC. Encoded protein: CASSPYPGLNYEQYF.

The genes are TRBV7-8 and TRBJ2-4; D is unresolved. Germline-derived CDR1 and CDR2 are SGHVS and FQNEAQ. The CDR3 contains 17 residues. V was pared by 5 bases and J by 0 bases, with 17 bases between. The CDR3 DNA reads TGTGCCAGCAGCCCCCCTTTCCGGAGTTTAGCCAAAAACATTCAGTACTTC. Translating gives CASSPPFRSLAKNIQYF.

The chain couples TRBV24-1 to TRBJ2-3; D might be TRBD1 (6 bases). The germline V gene encodes CDR1 KGHDR and CDR2 SFDVKD. The CDR3 totals 16 residues. Trimming pared 8 bases from V and 4 bases from J, leaving 21 bases between. CDR3 in DNA: TGTGCCACCACTCCTTCGGACAGCCGACAACCAGATACGCAGTATTTT. Protein sequence: CATTPSDSRQPDTQYF.

This clonotype was counted between two and nine times. The rearrangement uses TRBV5-6 and TRBJ2-4; D possibly corresponds to TRBD2 (6 bases). This CDR3 has 18 residues. Germline V lookup: CDR1 SGHDT, CDR2 YYEEEE. The ends were cut back, 0 bases at V and 0 bases at J, with 16 bases in the middle. The CDR3 nucleotides are TGTGCCAGCAGCTTGGCCGCGAGGAGGGAGCTAGCCAAAAACATTCAGTACTTC. Translation: CASSLAARRELAKNIQYF.

The rearrangement joins TRBV3-1 to TRBJ1-1; D gene uncertain. The CDR3 has 15 residues. Germline V gene lookup returns CDR1 LGHDT and CDR2 YNNKEL (reference sequence). V was trimmed by 5 bases and J by 4 bases, leaving 17 bases between them. CDR3 residues: CASSNSPLKSTEAFF. In DNA, the CDR3 is TGTGCCAGCAGCAATTCACCTCTTAAGAGCACTGAAGCTTTCTTT.

In this sample, this clonotype is medium-sized. The V call is TRBV19, the J call TRBJ1-5; the D gene is possibly TRBD1 (6 bases). The germline gives CDR1 LNHDA, CDR2 SQIVND (reference sequence). Trimming stripped 3 bases from V and 6 bases from J, with 12 bases between. CDR3 length equals 14 residues. CDR3 sequence reads: CASSIGGKGQPQHF. CDR3 in DNA: TGTGCCAGTAGTATTGGGGGCAAGGGTCAGCCCCAGCATTTT.

This clonotype was counted only a few times. V gene TRBV18 combines with J gene TRBJ2-7; TRBD1 matches 9 bases. Germline-derived CDR1 and CDR2 are KGHSH and LQKENI. Trimming took 4 bases from V and 2 from J; bases not matched to a gene: 6. The length of the CDR3 is 15 residues. In DNA form, the CDR3 reads TGTGCCAGCTCACAGCCGGGACAGGGCCCCTACGAGCAGTACTTC. This sequence encodes CASSQPGQGPYEQYF. Drawing the rest from reference TRBV18 and TRBJ2-7, the complete variable domain is NAGVMQNPRHLVRRRGQEARLRCSPMKGHSHVYWYRQLPEEGLKFMVYLQKENIIDESGMPKERFSAEFPKEGPSILRIQQVVRGDSAAYFCASSQPGQGPYEQYFGPGTRLTVT.

This clonotype was seen at least ten times. The V call is TRBV11-1, the J call TRBJ1-1; D possibly corresponds to TRBD1 (5 bases). Trimming shortened V by 1 base and J by 4 bases, and 7 bases separated the two germline ends. Germline CDR1 and CDR2: SGHAT and FQDESV (reference sequence). CDR3 length: 13 amino acids. The CDR3 reads CASSLEGATEAFF. The CDR3 DNA sequence: TGTGCCAGCAGCTTAGAAGGGGCCACTGAAGCTTTCTTT.

J is TRBJ2-3 and V is TRBV11-2, with D tentatively TRBD1 (7 bases). Trimming took 1 base from V and 3 from J, leaving 14 bases between them. The length of the CDR3 is 16 residues. Germline V gene sequence: CDR1 SGHAT, CDR2 FQNNGV. CDR3 in DNA: TGTGCCAGCAGCTTAGGCACGGCAGGGGGGACAGATACGCAGTATTTT. This gives the protein CASSLGTAGGTDTQYF.

The chain has TRBV27 and TRBJ2-7; 7 bases agree with TRBD1. V gave up 5 bases and J gave up 1 base; unmatched junction bases: 8. This CDR3 spans 15 amino acids. The V gene's germline CDR1 is MNHEY and CDR2 SMNVEV (reference sequence). The CDR3, as DNA: TGTGCCAGCAGTGCCGATCCGGGACAGTCCTACGAGCAGTACTTC. Translation: CASSADPGQSYEQYF.

Many counts were recorded for this clonotype. The chain combines TRBV7-3 with TRBJ2-3; D unclear. V lost 1 base and J 6 bases, leaving 11 bases between the germline ends. This CDR3 is 14 amino acids long. Germline assignment: CDR1 SGHTA and CDR2 FQGTGA. CDR3 DNA: TGTGCCAGCAGCTTAAGCTTAGGAACGGATACGCAGTATTTT. As protein: CASSLSLGTDTQYF. Full variable domain (remainder filled in from reference TRBV7-3 and TRBJ2-3): GAGVSQTPSNKVTEKGKYVELRCDPISGHTALYWYRQSLGQGPEFLIYFQGTGAADDSGLPNDRFFAVRPEGSVSTLKIQRTERGDSAVYLCASSLSLGTDTQYFGPGTRLTVL.

This clonotype has just a few counts. J is TRBJ2-2 and V is TRBV7-9, with D tentatively TRBD1 (6 bases). CDR1 SEHNR and CDR2 FQNEAQ come from the germline V gene (reference sequence). The CDR3 is 16 residues long. Trimming stripped 6 bases from V and 3 bases from J, with 17 bases between. The CDR3 here is CASSPQGPLDTGELFF. CDR3 bases: TGTGCCAGCAGTCCTCAGGGGCCCCTCGACACCGGGGAGCTGTTTTTT.

This clonotype was observed a handful of times. The chain recombines TRBV5-1 with TRBJ1-2; 7 nucleotides agree with TRBD1. The germline gives CDR1 SGHRS, CDR2 YFSETQ. Germline trimming cut 5 bases from V and 6 bases from J; bases unmatched to any gene: 7. The CDR3 runs to 13 residues. The CDR3 DNA reads as TGCGCCAGCAGAAGAGACAGGGCAAATGGCTACACCTTC. This sequence encodes CASRRDRANGYTF.

The rearrangement uses TRBV15 and TRBJ2-3; the D gene is possibly TRBD2 (6 bases). Trimming shortened V by 8 bases and J by 2 bases, and 20 bases separated the two germline ends. Per the germline V gene, CDR1 is LNHNV and CDR2 is YYDKDF (reference sequence). The CDR3 totals 16 residues. The CDR3 protein is CATAKGGAGNTDTQYF. The DNA of the CDR3 is TGTGCCACCGCCAAAGGAGGGGCAGGAAACACAGATACGCAGTATTTT.

The V gene is TRBV2, the J gene TRBJ2-6; D is unresolved. Germline V gives CDR1 SNHLY, CDR2 FYNNEI. Trimming pared 8 bases from V and 0 bases from J, leaving 8 bases between. CDR3 size: 14 residues. CDR3 DNA: TGTGCCAGCGAAAGCAACTCTGGGGCCAACGTCCTGACTTTC. Amino acid sequence: CASESNSGANVLTF.

This clonotype came up a few times. The rearrangement uses TRBV6-4 and TRBJ2-4; D could derive from TRBD1 or TRBD2 (5 bases each). This CDR3 comprises 14 residues. The germline V gene has CDR1 MRHNA and CDR2 SNTAGT. The ends were cut back, 2 bases at V and 3 bases at J, with 8 bases in the middle. The CDR3 DNA follows: TGTGCCAGCAGTGACGGGGGTGGCAAAAACATTCAGTACTTC. Translated, it gives CASSDGGGKNIQYF.

V gene TRBV7-6 combines with J gene TRBJ2-7, with TRBD2 matching over 11 bases. This CDR3 has 14 residues. CDR1 is SGHVS, CDR2 FNYEAQ, per germline. The ends lost 3 bases at V and 3 bases at J; junction bases unmatched: 1. Here the CDR3 reads CASSFGLAGYEQYF. As DNA, the CDR3 is TGTGCCAGCAGCTTCGGACTAGCGGGCTACGAGCAGTACTTC.

This clonotype was counted at least ten times. The V call is TRBV5-1, the J call TRBJ1-4, with D perhaps matching TRBD1 (5 bases). Trimming removed 5 bases from V and 4 bases from J, with 12 bases in between. Germline V lookup: CDR1 SGHRS, CDR2 YFSETQ. The CDR3 spans 14 residues. The CDR3, as DNA: TGCGCCAGCAGAAGTGACAGCAGTAATGAAAAACTGTTTTTT. It codes for CASRSDSSNEKLFF.

Many counts were recorded for this clonotype. For the CDR3, the DNA is TGTGCCAGCAGGCCGACTCCCCAGGGGGAATCACCCCTCCACTTT. It specifies CASRPTPQGESPLHF. The V call is TRBV7-6, the J call TRBJ1-6; 7 nucleotides line up with TRBD1. Germline assignment: CDR1 SGHVS and CDR2 FNYEAQ. The CDR3 has 15 residues. The trim removed 6 bases at V and 10 bases at J, leaving 12 bases unmatched.